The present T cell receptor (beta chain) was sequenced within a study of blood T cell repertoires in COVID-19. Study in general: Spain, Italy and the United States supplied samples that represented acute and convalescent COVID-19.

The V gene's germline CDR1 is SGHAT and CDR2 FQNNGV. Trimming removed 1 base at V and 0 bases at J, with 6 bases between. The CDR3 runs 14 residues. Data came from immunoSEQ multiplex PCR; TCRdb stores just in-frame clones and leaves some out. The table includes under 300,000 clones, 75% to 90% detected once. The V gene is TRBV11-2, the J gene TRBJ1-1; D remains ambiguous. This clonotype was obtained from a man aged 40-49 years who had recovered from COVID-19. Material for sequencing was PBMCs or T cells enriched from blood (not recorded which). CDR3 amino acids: CASSLGPVNTEAFF. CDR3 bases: TGTGCCAGCAGCTTAGGGCCCGTGAACACTGAAGCTTTCTTT.